This T cell receptor (beta chain) is drawn from a study of shared clonotypes between healthy human individuals. Study as a whole: Per-donor plates numbered three CD4 naive, three CD4 memory, two CD8 naive and one CD8 memory.

Terminally differentiated effector memory CD45RA+ cells were excluded from the naive CD8 cells, which were CD45RO-negative and positively selected for CCR7. The germline V gene has CDR1 SGHAT and CDR2 FQNNGV. The CDR3 is 13 residues long. V dropped 5 bases and J dropped 4 bases, with 11 bases sitting between them. As concerns this clone: Its specificity is unknown.

Authors' analysis steps: Junction-only sequences without quality scores were provided by ImmunoSEQ, so filtering was different. This table comes from immunoSEQ multiplex PCR, and its TCRdb copy is limited to in-frame clones, with some not included. That table gives V, J and clone size, and the DNA gave D and trimming. The table includes almost 700,000 clones, 90% to 95% detected once. Findings of the study overall: Larger estimated richness was generally recorded for naive subsets relative to memory subsets.

Input material: naive CD8+ T cells sorted from blood. The source of this sequence is a man aged 25-45 years in good health. J is TRBJ1-2 and V is TRBV11-2, with D perhaps matching TRBD1 (6 bases). CDR3 sequence: CASSTLDSYGYTF. The CDR3 DNA follows: TGTGCCAGCAGCACCCTGGACAGCTATGGCTACACCTTC.